This T cell receptor (beta chain) derives from a study of read filtering for tumor transcriptome and immune sequencing. Study-level information: The cohort had more than 16 men and over twelve women aged about 47 to 80, mean around 66 years.

This clonotype was observed many times. The library was built from 400 to 500 ng RNA with molecular barcoded adaptors for alpha/delta and beta/gamma chains. From the reads, TCRdb called clonotypes with MiXCR, one entry per CDR3 protein. The table records roughly 130,000 distinct CDR3 sequences, roughly 13% of them present only once. The CDR3 contains 13 residues. V lost 5 bases to trimming and J lost 8 bases; unmatched junction nucleotides: 4. Germline lookup yields CDR1 SQVTM and CDR2 ANQGSEA. Sampling of bone marrow took place during active disease in every patient. The sample comprised a population of CD138-negative cells sorted from bone marrow. This chain joins TRBV29-1 and TRBJ2-3, with TRBD2 matching over 13 bases. The TCR was taken from a donor over 35 with multiple myeloma. Here the CDR3 DNA reads TGCAGCGTTCCGGGACTAGCGGGAAGTACGCAGTATTTT. This encodes CSVPGLAGSTQYF.